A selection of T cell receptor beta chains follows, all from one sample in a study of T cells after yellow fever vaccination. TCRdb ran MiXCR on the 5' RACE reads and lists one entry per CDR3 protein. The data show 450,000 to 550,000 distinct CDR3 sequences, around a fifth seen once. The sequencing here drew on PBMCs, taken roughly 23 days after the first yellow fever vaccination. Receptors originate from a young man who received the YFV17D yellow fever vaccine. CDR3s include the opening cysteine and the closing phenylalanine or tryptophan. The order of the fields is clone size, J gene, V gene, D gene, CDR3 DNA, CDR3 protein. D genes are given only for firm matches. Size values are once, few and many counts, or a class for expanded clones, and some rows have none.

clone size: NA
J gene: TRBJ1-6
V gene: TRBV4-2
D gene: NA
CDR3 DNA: TGTGCCAGCAGCCACGATCGAGGCGGCGGCTATAATTCACCCCTCCACTTT
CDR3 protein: CASSHDRGGGYNSPLHF

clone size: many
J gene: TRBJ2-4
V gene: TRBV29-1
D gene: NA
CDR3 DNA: TGCAGCGTTGAAGCCAAAAACATTCAGTACTTC
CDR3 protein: CSVEAKNIQYF

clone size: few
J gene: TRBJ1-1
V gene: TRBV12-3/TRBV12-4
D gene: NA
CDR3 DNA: TGTGCCAGCAGTCCAGACAGGATGAACACTGAAGCTTTCTTT
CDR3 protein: CASSPDRMNTEAFF

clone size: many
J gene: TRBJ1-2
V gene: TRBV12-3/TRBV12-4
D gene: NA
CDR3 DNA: TGTGCCAGCAGTGGGTGGCCTAACTATGGCTACACCTTC
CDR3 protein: CASSGWPNYGYTF

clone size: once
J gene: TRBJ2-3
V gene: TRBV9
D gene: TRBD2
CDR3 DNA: TGTGCCAGCAGCGTAGGAGCGGGGGGGACCACAGATACGCAGTATTTT
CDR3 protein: CASSVGAGGTTDTQYF

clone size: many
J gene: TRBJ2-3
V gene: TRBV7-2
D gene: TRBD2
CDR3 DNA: TGTGCCAGCAGCTTTTCAGCGGGAATTGAGCGTCGGGATACGCAGTATTTT
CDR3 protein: CASSFSAGIERRDTQYF

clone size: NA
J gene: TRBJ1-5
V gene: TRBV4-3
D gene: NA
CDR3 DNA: TGCGCCAGCAGCCAAGGGGCCTATAGCAATCAGCCCCAGCATTTT
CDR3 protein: CASSQGAYSNQPQHF

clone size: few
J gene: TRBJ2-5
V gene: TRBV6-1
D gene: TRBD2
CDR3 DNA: TGTGCCAGCAGTAGCGGGGGGAACCAAGAGACCCAGTACTTC
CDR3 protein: CASSSGGNQETQYF

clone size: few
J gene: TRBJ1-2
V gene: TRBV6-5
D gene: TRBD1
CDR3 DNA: TGTGCCAGCAGTTACTCTCCAGGGGGAGCTAACTATGGCTACACCTTC
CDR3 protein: CASSYSPGGANYGYTF

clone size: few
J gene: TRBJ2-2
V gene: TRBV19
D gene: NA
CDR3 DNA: TGTGCCAGTAGGTCACAGGGGAACACCGGGGAGCTGTTTTTT
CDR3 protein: CASRSQGNTGELFF

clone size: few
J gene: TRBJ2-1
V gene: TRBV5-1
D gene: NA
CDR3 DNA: TGCGCCAGCAGCGGGGACGGGGATTCCTACAATGAGCAGTTCTTC
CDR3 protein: CASSGDGDSYNEQFF

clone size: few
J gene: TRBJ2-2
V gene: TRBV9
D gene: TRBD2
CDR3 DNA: TGTGCCAGCAGCGCTAGCGGGGGGGCCGGAGGGGAGCTGTTTTTT
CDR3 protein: CASSASGGAGGELFF

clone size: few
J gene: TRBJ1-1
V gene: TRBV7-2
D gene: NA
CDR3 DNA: TGTGCCAGCAGCTTAGAATTCACTGAAGCTTTCTTT
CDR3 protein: CASSLEFTEAFF

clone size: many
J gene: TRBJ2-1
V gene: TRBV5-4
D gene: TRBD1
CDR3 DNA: TGTGCCACCGAACAGGGGGCCCGTAACAATGAGCAGTTCTTC
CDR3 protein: CATEQGARNNEQFF

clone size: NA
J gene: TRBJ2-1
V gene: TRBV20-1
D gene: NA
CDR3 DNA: TGCAGTGCTAGACCCGCACCAGGATCCTACAATGAGCAGTTCTTC
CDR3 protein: CSARPAPGSYNEQFF

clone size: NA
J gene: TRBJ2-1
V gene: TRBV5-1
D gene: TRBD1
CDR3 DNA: TGCGCCAGCAGCCCCGGACAGGGGGCAAGTTATGAGCAGTTCTTC
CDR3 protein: CASSPGQGASYEQFF